This T cell receptor (beta chain) was retrieved from a study of T cells in Graves' hyperthyroidism and ophthalmopathy. Regions amplified from RNA transcripts were the TCR beta CDR3 regions. HTBI primers drove first-round RT-PCR of the TCR CDR3. One entry per CDR3 protein results from TCRdb running MiXCR on the multiplex PCR reads. The table lists a few hundred thousand distinct CDR3 sequences, 40% to 55% of them singletons. Of note for this clonotype: This may be a read error: a much more frequent sequence differs by one nucleotide.

Hyperthyroidism had been newly diagnosed in patients aged 18 to 65, and its duration was under 2 months. The sequence was collected from a woman younger than 30 with Graves' hyperthyroidism. Source material: peripheral blood or thyroid tissue (not recorded which).

The CDR3: CASSPLAGDGQGTQYF. The DNA for the CDR3 is TGTGCCAGCAGCCCCCTTGCGGGGGATGGCCAAGGGACCCAGTACTTC. The chain has TRBV14 and TRBJ2-5; 7 positions match TRBD2. The CDR3 runs 16 residues. The germline V gene has CDR1 SGHDN and CDR2 FVKESK. Full variable domain (rest looked up from reference TRBV14 and TRBJ2-5): EAGVTQFPSHSVIEKGQTVTLRCDPISGHDNLYWYRRVMGKEIKFLLHFVKESKQDESGMPNNRFLAERTGGTYSTLKVQPAELEDSGVYFCASSPLAGDGQGTQYFGPGTRLLVL.